The 21 T cell receptor beta chains in this list originate from one sample, sequenced in a study of blood T cells in healthy people across ages (dated by TCRdb to 2013 to 2016). Library preparation employed 5' RACE. The sample was run on an Illumina HiSeq 2500. A second PCR of roughly 7 to 11 cycles was performed with a sample-barcoded 5' primer and a J-beta primer mix. Through fastp at Q25 and MiXCR, TCRdb rebuilt clones from the public reads, retaining in-frame beta chains. Each entry merges the rows of one CDR3 protein and shows their most common DNA and genes. The sample profile shows fewer than 1.5 million distinct CDR3 sequences; around 42% of them were found once. The top ten clones comprise under 8% of the sample. The sample consisted of blood. The receptors come from a woman aged 18-30 years in good health.

This clonotype is a singleton in its sample. The genes are TRBV20-1 and TRBJ2-3, with 7 bases aligning to TRBD2. V lost 3 bases, J lost 2 bases, and 11 bases stayed unmatched. Germline V lookup: CDR1 DFQATT, CDR2 SNEGSKA (reference sequence). The CDR3 is made up of 16 amino acids. CDR3 nucleotide sequence: TGCAGTGCTAGCAGCGGGGCCCTTCTCATCACAGATACGCAGTATTTT. Its protein product is CSASSGALLITDTQYF.

This clonotype was recorded many times. The chain combines TRBV12-3 or TRBV12-4 with TRBJ2-3; D gene ambiguous. The V end was cut by 7 bases, the J end by 4 bases, with 9 bases between. The length of the CDR3 is 12 residues. The CDR3 DNA sequence: TGTGCCAGCACCACTCACCCAGATACGCAGTATTTT. Translation gives CASTTHPDTQYF.

The J gene is TRBJ2-3, the V gene TRBV20-1; 7 bases map to TRBD2. This CDR3 contains 15 residues. J lost 5 bases, V lost 0 bases, and 8 bases had no gene match. Germline-derived CDR1 and CDR2 are DFQATT and SNEGSKA (reference sequence). The CDR3, as DNA: TGCAGTGCTAGAGATTCCCGGATAGCGGGAGATACGCAGTATTTT. Translated, it gives CSARDSRIAGDTQYF.

CDR3 nucleotides: TGTGCCAGCAGCTTGTTCATCACAGATACGCAGTATTTT. As protein: CASSLFITDTQYF. The chain recombines TRBV7-6 with TRBJ2-3, with D uncertain. From germline, CDR1 is SGHVS and CDR2 FNYEAQ. The CDR3 contains 13 residues. The ends were cut back, 3 bases at V and 2 bases at J, with 6 bases in the middle.

This clonotype was counted between two and nine times. The chain joins TRBV12-3 or TRBV12-4 to TRBJ2-7; D is perhaps TRBD1 (5 bases). The CDR3 contains 14 residues. V lost 6 bases and J lost 6, with 18 bases in between. Written as DNA, the CDR3 is TGTGCCAGCAGCGTGACTTACAGGTTAGGCGAGCAGTACTTC. Protein: CASSVTYRLGEQYF.

The chain has TRBV3-1 and TRBJ1-1, with TRBD1 matching over 10 bases. The CDR3 totals 16 residues. Per germline, CDR1 LGHDT and CDR2 YNNKEL (reference sequence). V gave up 1 base and J gave up 4 bases; unmatched junction bases: 6. CDR3 bases: TGTGCCAGCAGCCAAGCCGGGACAGGGGAAGGCACTGAAGCTTTCTTT. Its protein product is CASSQAGTGEGTEAFF. Full variable domain (rest looked up from reference TRBV3-1 and TRBJ1-1): DTAVSQTPKYLVTQMGNDKSIKCEQNLGHDTMYWYKQDSKKFLKIMFSYNNKELIINETVPNRFSPKSPDKAHLNLHINSLELGDSAVYFCASSQAGTGEGTEAFFGQGTRLTVV.

This clonotype was seen a single time. The chain is built from TRBV10-2 and TRBJ1-1, with D maybe TRBD1 (5 bases). Between the trimmed V and J ends, which lost 2 bases and 4 bases, there was a span of 11 bases. Germline loops: CDR1 WSHSY, CDR2 SAAADI. The CDR3 contains 14 residues. CDR3 amino acids: CASSEIGAGTEAFF. DNA for the CDR3: TGCGCCAGCAGTGAGATCGGGGCGGGCACTGAAGCTTTCTTT.

The chain uses TRBV15 and TRBJ1-1; perhaps TRBD1 as D (5 bases). The V and J ends lost 5 bases and 7 bases respectively, with 20 bases between them. The germline gives CDR1 LNHNV, CDR2 YYDKDF (reference sequence). This CDR3 has 15 amino acids. The CDR3 sequence: CATSSRGGREIEAFF. CDR3 nucleotides: TGTGCCACCAGCTCAAGGGGAGGGAGGGAGATTGAAGCTTTCTTT.

This chain links TRBV27 with TRBJ1-5; D is uncertain. CDR1 is MNHEY, CDR2 SMNVEV, per germline (reference sequence). V was clipped by 3 bases and J by 4 bases, with 10 bases between them. The CDR3 is made up of 14 amino acids. This CDR3 is CASSFRGINQPQHF. CDR3 DNA sequence: TGTGCCAGCAGTTTCCGAGGGATAAATCAGCCCCAGCATTTT.

The chain recombines TRBV5-1 with TRBJ2-1; TRBD2 matches at 7 bases. Germline CDR1 and CDR2: SGHRS and YFSETQ. The CDR3 is 19 residues long. J gave up 0 bases and V 4 bases, and 16 bases lay outside the gene matches. The CDR3 protein is CASSKNTGTKFSSYNEQFF. The CDR3 coding sequence is TGCGCCAGCAGCAAAAATACCGGGACTAAATTTAGCTCCTACAATGAGCAGTTCTTC. Variable domain in full (rest from reference TRBV5-1 and TRBJ2-1): KAGVTQTPRYLIKTRGQQVTLSCSPISGHRSVSWYQQTPGQGLQFLFEYFSETQRNKGNFPGRFSGRQFSNSRSEMNVSTLELGDSALYLCASSKNTGTKFSSYNEQFFGPGTRLTVL.

This clonotype was seen only once. The rearrangement links TRBV5-5 to TRBJ2-7; D might be TRBD2 (6 bases). This CDR3 spans 16 amino acids. Germline CDR1 and CDR2: SGHKS and YYEKEE (reference sequence). V was trimmed by 0 bases and J by 4 bases, leaving 17 bases between them. The chain's CDR3 is CASSLAGDGGEYEQYF. The CDR3 DNA sequence: TGTGCCAGCAGCTTGGCCGGGGACGGCGGGGAGTACGAGCAGTACTTC.

V and J are TRBV15 and TRBJ1-5; 8 positions match TRBD1. J was trimmed by 10 bases and V by 1 base; bases with no gene match: 9. Germline V gene lookup returns CDR1 LNHNV and CDR2 YYDKDF (reference sequence). The CDR3 has 15 amino acids. CDR3 nucleotide sequence: TGTGCCACCAGCAGAGGACAGGGGCCGTCCGAACCCCAGCATTTT. This sequence encodes CATSRGQGPSEPQHF.

The chain uses TRBV10-3 and TRBJ2-3; 8 positions agree with TRBD1. This CDR3 is 17 amino acids long. Germline V CDR1 and CDR2: ENHRY, SYGVKD. Trimming took 5 bases from V and 7 from J; bases not matched to a gene: 17. The CDR3 DNA sequence: TGTGCCATCAGTCAAGGGACACCGGGACAGGCTTTGTATACGCAGTATTTT. Protein product: CAISQGTPGQALYTQYF.

This clonotype was counted ten times or more. This chain uses TRBV10-3 with TRBJ2-1; TRBD1 or TRBD2 may be the D gene (6 bases each). Germline loops: CDR1 ENHRY, CDR2 SYGVKD. This CDR3 has 15 amino acids. Deletions cut 6 bases from V and 3 bases from J, with 15 bases between. The CDR3 DNA reads as TGTGCCATCAGCGAGGGGGGTCTTAGCTACAATGAGCAGTTCTTC. This codes for CAISEGGLSYNEQFF.

This clonotype has just a few counts. The gene calls are TRBV10-3 and TRBJ2-1; 9 nucleotides align to TRBD2. The CDR3 runs 15 residues. V trimming: 7 bases; J trimming: 9 bases; junction bases outside the gene matches: 13. CDR1 ENHRY and CDR2 SYGVKD come from the germline V gene. The CDR3 DNA reads as TGTGCCATCACCAACGTGGTAGCGGGAGCTGGTGAGCAGTTCTTC. Amino acids: CAITNVVAGAGEQFF.

The chain links TRBV6-1 to TRBJ2-7; 9 bases are a match to TRBD1. The ends lost 2 bases at V and 6 bases at J; junction bases unmatched: 5. The CDR3 totals 14 residues. CDR1 is MNHNS, CDR2 SASEGT, per germline. CDR3 bases: TGTGCCAGCAGTGAATGGGGACAGGGTCCCGAGCAGTACTTC. Its translation: CASSEWGQGPEQYF.

The chain recombines TRBV12-3 or TRBV12-4 with TRBJ2-2; no definite D call. The CDR3 contains 13 residues. V was clipped by 6 bases and J by 6 bases, with 11 bases between them. For the CDR3, the DNA is TGTGCCAGCAGGACCGGCTCGCCCGGGGAGCTGTTTTTT. Translation gives CASRTGSPGELFF.

The genes are TRBV27 and TRBJ1-2; TRBD1 is a possible D gene (6 bases). V was shortened by 4 bases and J by 8 bases, with 11 bases between the two germline ends. From germline, CDR1 is MNHEY and CDR2 SMNVEV (reference sequence). The CDR3 covers 12 residues. This CDR3 reads CASSSRQAGYTF. In nucleotides, the CDR3 is TGTGCCAGCAGTTCCCGACAGGCGGGCTACACCTTC.

The chain recombines TRBV4-1 with TRBJ2-5; TRBD2 aligns across 8 bases. The germline V gene has CDR1 MGHRA and CDR2 YSYEKL. The ends lost 8 bases at V and 13 bases at J; junction bases unmatched: 15. The CDR3 is made up of 13 amino acids. CDR3 in DNA: TGCGCCAGCCAAGCGAGCGGGAGCAACGAGCGGTACTTC. It yields the protein CASQASGSNERYF.

The rearrangement uses TRBV28 and TRBJ2-3, with 11 bases that match TRBD2. The germline V gene has CDR1 MDHEN and CDR2 SYDVKM. Germline trimming cut 3 bases from V and 1 base from J; bases unmatched to any gene: 3. The CDR3 covers 16 residues. CDR3 sequence (DNA): TGTGCCAGCAGTTTCCGTAGCGGGGGGGGCACAGATACGCAGTATTTT. Its protein is CASSFRSGGGTDTQYF.

The rearrangement uses TRBV6-1 and TRBJ2-7, with a tentative D call TRBD2 (5 bases). Trimming left V 8 bases short and J 7 bases short, with 15 bases between. This CDR3 comprises 12 residues. Per the germline V gene, CDR1 is MNHNS and CDR2 is SASEGT. DNA of the CDR3: TGTGCCAGCGCGCCAACACCGGGAGAGCAGTACTTC. The encoded protein is CASAPTPGEQYF.